A single sample gave rise to the 29 T cell receptor beta chains below, sequenced in a study of cytomegalovirus exposure and HLA in healthy donors. The PCR employed 60 Vbeta primers together with 13 Jbeta primers. Measured with immunoSEQ multiplex PCR; TCRdb has only the in-frame clones, and not every one. The sample comprises tens of thousands of clones, 79% of which are singletons, and less than 25% rests with the top ten. Sample: PBMCs. The receptors stem from a woman aged 40 to 50 in good health and CMV-seropositive.

This clone was counted a single time. The rearrangement joins TRBV30 to TRBJ1-5; D gene uncertain. Trimming removed 1 base at V and 2 bases at J, with 6 bases between. The CDR3 extends over 13 amino acids. Germline values: CDR1 GTSNPN, CDR2 SVGIG (reference sequence). The CDR3 is CAWSAGGNQPQHF. Written as DNA, the CDR3 is TGTGCCTGGAGTGCCGGTGGCAATCAGCCCCAGCATTTT.

The CDR3 DNA follows: TGTGCCGGCCGACCGGGACAGGGGGCACATAGGTTCACTGAAGCTTTCTTT. Translation gives CAGRPGQGAHRFTEAFF. The rearrangement links TRBV30 to TRBJ1-1, with 12 bases identical to TRBD1. CDR3 length equals 17 residues. Germline lookup yields CDR1 GTSNPN and CDR2 SVGIG (reference sequence). Trimming took 8 bases from V and 4 from J; bases not matched to a gene: 17.

CDR3: CASSRLPSGGNPISYNEQFF. In nucleotides, the CDR3 is TGTGCCAGCAGCCGCCTGCCCAGCGGGGGGAATCCTATCTCCTACAATGAGCAGTTCTTC. V gene TRBV4-2 combines with J gene TRBJ2-1; 9 nucleotides align to TRBD2. The CDR3 contains 20 residues. Per germline, CDR1 LGHNA and CDR2 YNFKEQ. Trimming cost V 4 bases and J 0 bases; bases outside gene matches: 16.

The chain couples TRBV7-2 to TRBJ1-2; 7 positions match TRBD1. Germline V gene lookup returns CDR1 SGHTA and CDR2 FQGNSA. After removal of 6 bases from V and 4 bases from J, the junction contained 5 bases not matched to a gene. The CDR3 sequence is 13 residues long. The CDR3 region has the DNA TGTGCCAGCAGACCTCCAGGGGGCTATGGCTACACCTTC. Residues: CASRPPGGYGYTF.

V is TRBV5-1 and J is TRBJ1-6; possibly TRBD1 for D (6 bases). The CDR3 length is 12 residues. Germline loops: CDR1 SGHRS, CDR2 YFSETQ. V lost 4 bases, J lost 9 bases, and 8 bases lay in between. CDR3 amino acids: CASSPQGSPLHF. As DNA, the CDR3 is TGCGCCAGCAGCCCACAGGGTTCACCCCTCCACTTT. The full variable domain, its missing parts supplied by reference TRBV5-1 and TRBJ1-6, is KAGVTQTPRYLIKTRGQQVTLSCSPISGHRSVSWYQQTPGQGLQFLFEYFSETQRNKGNFPGRFSGRQFSNSRSEMNVSTLELGDSALYLCASSPQGSPLHFGNGTRLTVT.

The chain couples TRBV14 to TRBJ2-7, with 7 bases identical to TRBD1. Germline values: CDR1 SGHDN, CDR2 FVKESK. J gave up 4 bases and V 6 bases, and 15 bases lay outside the gene matches. The CDR3 is 16 residues long. For the CDR3, the DNA is TGTGCCAGCAGTCCCGGACAGGACCTCTCGAGGTACGAGCAGTACTTC. This translates into CASSPGQDLSRYEQYF.

This chain's CDR3 is CAWSLTQPPGTQYF. In DNA form, the CDR3 reads TGTGCCTGGAGTTTGACTCAGCCCCCGGGTACGCAGTATTTT. This chain connects TRBV30 to TRBJ2-3, with unresolved D. V was clipped by 2 bases and J by 8 bases, with 17 bases between them. The length of the CDR3 is 14 residues. Germline values: CDR1 GTSNPN, CDR2 SVGIG (reference sequence).

The chain carries TRBV28 and TRBJ2-7, with D tentatively TRBD1 (6 bases). V was pared by 10 bases and J by 2 bases, with 24 bases between. Germline CDR1 and CDR2: MDHEN and SYDVKM. This CDR3 contains 16 residues. In DNA, the CDR3 is TGTGCCACCCATCACCCAAACAGGGTCGGGACCTACGAGCAGTACTTC. Protein sequence: CATHHPNRVGTYEQYF.

J is TRBJ2-1 and V is TRBV29-1, with D tentatively TRBD2 (6 bases). Germline V gives CDR1 SQVTM, CDR2 ANQGSEA. This CDR3 comprises 14 residues. V was pared by 5 bases and J by 6 bases, with 17 bases between. CDR3 in DNA: TGCAGCGTTTCCCGGCTAGCGCTTCGCAATGAGCAGTTCTTC. This sequence encodes CSVSRLALRNEQFF.

In this sample, this clone turned up once. A junction end diverges from the germline sequence, so it may reflect a read error. The CDR3 DNA is TGTGCCAGCACCTTAGACAGGGGGGACTATGGCTACACCTTC. The encoded protein is CASTLDRGDYGYTF. This chain connects TRBV7-2 to TRBJ1-2; 9 nucleotides agree with TRBD1. There are 14 residues in the CDR3. In germline, CDR1 is SGHTA, CDR2 FQGNSA.

The chain combines TRBV25-1 with TRBJ2-2, with TRBD1 matching over 9 bases. CDR1 and CDR2 (germline): MGHDK, SYGVNS. Trimming at V came to 4 bases and at J to 3 bases, leaving 3 bases not matched to a gene. There are 15 residues in the CDR3. CDR3 protein: CASSVRDRDTGELFF. The CDR3 coding sequence is TGTGCCAGCAGTGTCCGGGACAGGGACACCGGGGAGCTGTTTTTT.

The J gene is TRBJ2-7, the V gene TRBV6-5; tentative D call: TRBD1 (6 bases). The V and J ends lost 2 bases and 1 base respectively, with 12 bases between them. The CDR3 has 15 residues. CDR1 is MNHEY and CDR2 is SVGAGI in the germline V gene. CDR3 coding DNA: TGTGCCAGCAGTTACGGCAGGGGCCAGTCCTACGAGCAGTACTTC. Amino acids: CASSYGRGQSYEQYF.

This chain joins TRBV2 and TRBJ1-4; no firm D call. This CDR3 spans 13 amino acids. CDR1 SNHLY and CDR2 FYNNEI come from the germline V gene. V was shortened by 5 bases and J by 8 bases, with 12 bases between the two germline ends. The CDR3 is CASSLGPWEKLFF. The CDR3 DNA is TGTGCCAGCAGTCTGGGCCCCTGGGAAAAACTGTTTTTT.

This clone was picked up a small number of times. This chain uses TRBV5-1 with TRBJ1-2; 8 nucleotides match TRBD1. This CDR3 is built from 13 residues. Per the germline V gene, CDR1 is SGHRS and CDR2 is YFSETQ. With 4 bases clipped from V and 8 bases from J, the junction kept 7 bases outside the gene matches. This CDR3 reads CASSLDRGSGYTF. The DNA of the CDR3 is TGCGCCAGCAGCCTAGACAGGGGATCGGGCTACACCTTC. The full variable domain, rest sourced from reference TRBV5-1 and TRBJ1-2, is KAGVTQTPRYLIKTRGQQVTLSCSPISGHRSVSWYQQTPGQGLQFLFEYFSETQRNKGNFPGRFSGRQFSNSRSEMNVSTLELGDSALYLCASSLDRGSGYTFGSGTRLTVV.

This rearrangement joins TRBV5-1 to TRBJ1-2; 9 bases agree with TRBD1. Germline CDR1 and CDR2: SGHRS and YFSETQ. The CDR3 length is 15 residues. V lost 1 base, J lost 0 bases, and 1 base stayed unmatched. In nucleotides, the CDR3 is TGCGCCAGCAGCTTGACAGGGGGCACTAACTATGGCTACACCTTC. It translates to CASSLTGGTNYGYTF. Complete variable domain (other parts from reference TRBV5-1 and TRBJ1-2): KAGVTQTPRYLIKTRGQQVTLSCSPISGHRSVSWYQQTPGQGLQFLFEYFSETQRNKGNFPGRFSGRQFSNSRSEMNVSTLELGDSALYLCASSLTGGTNYGYTFGSGTRLTVV.

The chain employs TRBV5-6 and TRBJ1-5, with D tentatively TRBD1 (5 bases). Trimming cost V 1 base and J 2 bases, with 7 bases left between them. This CDR3 has 14 residues. Germline CDR1 and CDR2: SGHDT and YYEEEE. The DNA for the CDR3 is TGTGCCAGCAGCTTGTGGGGGGGCAATCAGCCCCAGCATTTT. This codes for CASSLWGGNQPQHF.

V and J are TRBV6-5 and TRBJ1-2; D not resolved. Trimming shortened V by 0 bases and J by 8 bases, and 16 bases separated the two germline ends. Germline loops: CDR1 MNHEY, CDR2 SVGAGI. CDR3 length equals 15 residues. In DNA form, the CDR3 reads TGTGCCAGCAGTTACTCGGGCGTAGGTCCCCGGGGCTACACCTTC. It is translated as CASSYSGVGPRGYTF.

This clone occurred once. The gene calls are TRBV6-6 and TRBJ2-2; D is possibly TRBD2 (7 bases). Trimming took 5 bases from V and 7 from J, leaving 14 bases between them. Germline values: CDR1 MNHNY, CDR2 SVGAGI (reference sequence). The CDR3 has 14 residues. CDR3 in DNA: TGTGCCAGCAGTCCGGGGGGCTCCTTCGGGGAGCTGTTTTTT. It specifies CASSPGGSFGELFF.

V is TRBV7-6 and J is TRBJ2-3; 10 positions agree with TRBD1. The germline gives CDR1 SGHVS, CDR2 FNYEAQ. The J segment lost 3 bases and the V segment lost 6 bases, leaving 6 bases of the junction unmatched. This CDR3 comprises 15 residues. The DNA of the CDR3 is TGTGCCAGCAGTTTCTCGGGACAGGGGACAGATACGCAGTATTTT. This translates into CASSFSGQGTDTQYF.

The chain is built from TRBV6-5 and TRBJ1-2, with 9 bases matching TRBD1. Germline V gene data show CDR1 as MNHEY and CDR2 as SVGAGI. After removal of 6 bases from V and 4 bases from J, the junction contained 6 bases not matched to a gene. The length of the CDR3 is 14 residues. The CDR3 DNA is TGTGCCAGCAGAACGGGACAGGGAAGCTATGGCTACACCTTC. Encoded protein: CASRTGQGSYGYTF.

This chain links TRBV6-5 with TRBJ2-5, with a weak D call TRBD1 (6 bases). Trimming removed 6 bases from V and 5 bases from J, with 19 bases in between. The CDR3 length is 15 residues. Germline-derived CDR1 and CDR2 are MNHEY and SVGAGI. For the CDR3, the DNA is TGTGCCAGCAGCAAGGACAGTCACAAAGGGGAGACCCAGTACTTC. It encodes CASSKDSHKGETQYF.

This clone was observed a handful of times. The chain couples TRBV20-1 to TRBJ2-7; possible D gene TRBD2, 5 bases. V was pared by 5 bases and J by 9 bases, with 14 bases between. The CDR3 consists of 11 residues. Looked up from germline, CDR1 is DFQATT and CDR2 is SNEGSKA (reference sequence). CDR3 loop: CSAGHTAGQYF. The CDR3 DNA is TGCAGTGCTGGCCATACCGCGGGGCAGTACTTC.

The chain combines TRBV7-3 with TRBJ2-7; 7 positions agree with TRBD1. J gave up 3 bases and V 5 bases, and 16 bases lay outside the gene matches. The CDR3 is 17 residues long. Germline loops: CDR1 SGHTA, CDR2 FQGTGA. The CDR3 sequence is CASSAKGDRPNHYEQYF. CDR3 in DNA: TGTGCCAGCAGCGCGAAAGGGGACAGACCGAACCACTACGAGCAGTACTTC.

The J gene is TRBJ1-2, the V gene TRBV19; no clear D. The CDR3 extends over 14 amino acids. CDR1 and CDR2 from the germline V gene are LNHDA and SQIVND (reference sequence). The ends were cut back, 9 bases at V and 6 bases at J, with 20 bases in the middle. CDR3 DNA sequence: TGTGCCAGCGCCGCGGGCCCGCAGGTGCATGGCTACACCTTC. Encoded protein: CASAAGPQVHGYTF. Variable domain in full (rest from reference TRBV19 and TRBJ1-2): DGGITQSPKYLFRKEGQNVTLSCEQNLNHDAMYWYRQDPGQGLRLIYYSQIVNDFQKGDIAEGYSVSREKKESFPLTVTSAQKNPTAFYLCASAAGPQVHGYTFGSGTRLTVV.

V and J are TRBV5-5 and TRBJ1-2; D gene unclear. Trimming cost V 4 bases and J 11 bases, with 3 bases left between them. The CDR3 contains 8 residues. CDR1 is SGHKS, CDR2 YYEKEE, per germline (reference sequence). DNA for the CDR3: TGTGCCAGCAGCCCGTACACCTTC. This sequence encodes CASSPYTF.

This rearrangement joins TRBV5-1 to TRBJ1-2; tentatively, D is TRBD1 (5 bases). Between the trimmed V and J ends, which lost 4 bases and 3 bases, there was a span of 16 bases. CDR1 SGHRS and CDR2 YFSETQ come from the germline V gene. There are 15 residues in the CDR3. CDR3 sequence reads: CASSPEAGDHYGYTF. DNA for the CDR3: TGCGCCAGCAGCCCCGAGGCGGGGGATCACTATGGCTACACCTTC.

This clone occurred once. The chain links TRBV7-2 to TRBJ2-3; tentatively, D is TRBD2 (6 bases). The CDR3 consists of 16 residues. Germline loops: CDR1 SGHTA, CDR2 FQGNSA. Trimming stripped 0 bases from V and 8 bases from J, with 18 bases between. As DNA, the CDR3 is TGTGCCAGCAGCTTAGCGCTTCGACTAGAGGTTCGTACGCAGTATTTT. Translated, it gives CASSLALRLEVRTQYF.

The J gene is TRBJ2-7, the V gene TRBV5-1; possibly TRBD2 for D (5 bases). CDR1 and CDR2 from the germline V gene are SGHRS and YFSETQ. This CDR3 comprises 10 residues. Trimming removed 8 bases at V and 4 bases at J, with 7 bases between. For the CDR3, the DNA is TGCGCCAGGGAGGTTTACGAGCAGTACTTC. It encodes CAREVYEQYF.

The chain has TRBV27 and TRBJ2-7; D is ambiguous. Between the trimmed V and J ends, which lost 4 bases and 0 bases, there was a span of 7 bases. This CDR3 has 13 amino acids. Per the germline V gene, CDR1 is MNHEY and CDR2 is SMNVEV (reference sequence). DNA of the CDR3: TGTGCCAGCAGTTCCTTCCCCTCCTACGAGCAGTACTTC. Translation gives CASSSFPSYEQYF.